This T cell receptor beta chain derives from a study of human T cells and chemical hapten exposure. Time point meaning: patch test 1, 2 weeks after DPC sensitization. Sample treatment: therapeutic diphenylcyclopropenone sensitization with weekly scalp DPC. TCRdb reanalysed the RACE reads using MiXCR and keeps one entry per CDR3 protein. This table holds approximately 57,000 distinct CDR3 sequences, 7% to 10% found once. From germline, CDR1 is DFQATT and CDR2 SNEGSKA (reference sequence). V was pared by 4 bases and J by 3 bases, with 13 bases between. CDR3 length: 13 amino acids. There are many counts of this clonotype.

The receptor was derived from a woman in her thirties or forties with alopecia areata. Some clones in this sample may be carry-over from other donors' samples. The chain uses TRBV20-1 and TRBJ2-7; D uncertain. The specimen was whole blood, collected in connection with sensitization to the hapten diphenylcyclopropenone (DPC). This CDR3 reads CSATDLGIYEQYF. The CDR3, as DNA: TGCAGTGCTACTGACCTAGGAATCTACGAGCAGTACTTC.